This TCR beta chain emerged from a study of beta chain features in type 1 diabetes (dated by TCRdb to about 2018). About the full investigation: Patients and healthy donors did not differ in mean age, gender distribution, total cell number or subset yield. A total of around 110,000,000 sorted cells were examined across all samples, and a strong correlation was observed between cell number per subset and RNA yield. The study compared the TCRB repertoires of sorted circulating CD4+ T cell subsets in recently diagnosed type 1 diabetes patients with those in matched healthy donors. Regulatory and stem cell-like memory subsets were obtained from only 8 patients and about 8 healthy donors, while naive and central memory subsets were obtained from all 30 or so donors.

In the germline V gene (reference sequence), CDR1 corresponds to SEHNR and CDR2 to FQNEAQ. There are 14 amino acids in the CDR3, from cysteine to phenylalanine inclusive. The kept DNA is CDR3 alone, 42 bases in frame from the first base. V sheds 3 bases and J sheds 1 base, leaving 9 bases between their ends. This clone was seen a handful of times. No antigen is known for it. Qualities for individual bases were not recorded, and no much larger clone is one base off. The entire amount of isolated RNA was reverse transcribed using the High Capacity cDNA Reverse Transcription Kit, so the sequenced TCRB transcripts were expressed ones. Naive, central memory and regulatory T cell samples underwent deep immunoSEQ sequencing, averaging about 3.57 million total reads per sample. After sorted cells were lysed in RLT buffer, RNA was extracted with DNase-treated RNeasy Micro or Mini kits, with the choice depending on cell number. Each cell subset was processed on its own to prevent cross-contamination, while patient and healthy donor samples were processed together. TCRB sequences were amplified from cDNA with the immunoSEQ multiplex PCR, producing 87-bp fragments spanning the CDR3 region. Amplicons were sequenced on the Illumina HiSeq platform. The original pipeline was this. Synthetic template baselines were used to correct PCR bias computationally, reads within Hamming distance 2 were collapsed, and singletons that could not be merged were discarded. Reads were aligned against IMGT to assign V, D and J genes, CDR3 length and insertions or deletions at six rearrangement sites. Within each subset, clonotype counts were normalized to the number of sorted cells before true diversity and Gini coefficients were calculated with the tcR R package. The overlap coefficient, calculated on TCRB nucleotide sequences, was used to quantify repertoire sharing. Out-of-frame TCRB sequences from naive cells were analyzed as a proxy for the pre-selection repertoire. TCRdb limited this immuneACCESS table to in-frame rearrangements with V and J called. A share of clones is missing; checked studies link under half to unresolved V genes, and the rest is unexplained. V and J calls plus clone size are reproduced from that table; the DNA served to infer D and trimming. In all, the sample holds about 700,000 clones, and 13% of those were seen once. The ten most abundant clones make up approximately 0.022% of the sample.

The investigation overall reported the following: In all four CD4+ subsets, TCRB CDR3 length was moderately but significantly shorter in type 1 diabetes patients. Shorter templates might have been favored by PCR, but patient and control samples were amplified and corrected together, so both groups would have been affected equally by any skew. Because cDNA rather than genomic DNA was sequenced, highly expressing activated cells could have been over-represented, although no difference in activation and CD3 levels was found between groups. Naive, central memory and regulatory TCRB repertoires appeared to be more alike among patients than among healthy donors. Patients with type 1 diabetes made fewer insertions and deleted more nucleotides at VDJ recombination sites, implying thymic rearrangement abnormalities. Because the HLA sub-analyses included only small numbers of individuals, any influence of HLA type on TCRB rearrangement was left unresolved.

Each donor gave one peripheral blood draw, averaging approximately 0.12 L, which was collected into heparinised tubes. A BD FACSAria II was used to sort naive, central memory, regulatory and stem cell-like memory CD4+ T cells with a panel that included CD45RO, CCR7, CD25, CD127, CD95 and CD27. Purity was above 95% for every sorted population. PBMCs were isolated immediately by Lymphoprep density gradient centrifugation and stained directly without culture. So that batch effects would be minimized, each experiment stained and sorted samples in pairs, pairing one healthy donor with one patient. The sequence joins TRBV7-9 to TRBJ1-2; a confident D gene designation cannot be given. The sample consisted of naive CD4+ T cells from blood. Per the publication, the cell subset or site label means: true naive CD4+ T cells. The sequence was obtained from a man aged 18 to 35 with type 1 diabetes. In nucleotides, the sequence is TGTGCCAGCAGCTTTGGCGGGAGTAACTATGGCTACACCTTC. It specifies CASSFGGSNYGYTF.